This is a list of T cell receptor beta chains from one sample in a study of T cell responses to AZD1222 COVID-19 vaccine. Measured with immunoSEQ multiplex PCR; TCRdb has only the in-frame clones, and not every one. The sample comprises some 120,000 clones, 80% to 90% of which are singletons, and about 29% rests with the top ten. The sample was peripheral blood, taken 28 days after the second AZD1222 dose. Receptor source: an adult who received the AZD1222 COVID-19 vaccine. The CDR3 runs from the conserved cysteine through the conserved F or W. The order of the fields is clone size, J gene, D gene, CDR3 length, V gene, CDR3 DNA, CDR3 protein. The D gene is left open where the match is weak. The listing skips clone size in some rows; elsewhere it reads once, few, many or a size class.

>.|TRBJ1-1|.|15|TRBV11-2
TGTGCCAGCAGCTTAGATAAGGGGATGGGCACTGAAGCTTTCTTT
CASSLDKGMGTEAFF
>.|TRBJ1-2|TRBD1|14|TRBV5-1
TGCGCCAGCAGCTCGGGACAGGGGGTCGATGGCTACACCTTC
CASSSGQGVDGYTF
>.|TRBJ2-2|.|15|TRBV4-3
TGCGCCAGCAGCCAAACCCGGGCCGTCACCGGGGAGCTGTTTTTT
CASSQTRAVTGELFF
>.|TRBJ1-1|.|14|TRBV19
TGTGCCAGTAGTATAGGTAAGGAACGCTCTGAAGCTTTCTTT
CASSIGKERSEAFF
>once|TRBJ1-2|.|14|TRBV28
TGTGCCAGCAGTTCAATCGGGGATAACTATGGCTACACCTTC
CASSSIGDNYGYTF
>.|TRBJ2-5|.|13|TRBV7-6
TGTGCCAGCAGCTTAGCAGGGCCCGAGACCCAGTACTTC
CASSLAGPETQYF
>.|TRBJ1-2|.|13|TRBV7-9
TGTGCCAGCAGCTTACCTACGGGGGGTGGCTACACCTTC
CASSLPTGGGYTF
>.|TRBJ2-7|.|11|TRBV20-1
TGCAGTGCTAGACAAGAGTACGAGCAGTACTTC
CSARQEYEQYF
>.|TRBJ1-5|TRBD1|14|TRBV3-1/TRBV3-2
TGTGCCAGCGGTTGGTCAGGGGGATTTCAGCCCCAGCATTTT
CASGWSGGFQPQHF
>.|TRBJ2-1|.|16|TRBV1
TGCACCAGCAGCCAAGATCGAGGGACTAGTACGTACGAGCAGTTCTTC
CTSSQDRGTSTYEQFF
>.|TRBJ1-2|TRBD1|14|TRBV5-8
TGTGCCAGCAGCGCGAACAGGGGGATTAATGGCTACACCTTC
CASSANRGINGYTF
>.|TRBJ2-5|.|16|TRBV3-1/TRBV3-2
TGTGCCAGCAGCCAGGACCGGCTAAGGGGAATAGAGACCCAGTACTTC
CASSQDRLRGIETQYF
>.|TRBJ1-3|TRBD1|14|TRBV27
TGTGCCACCAAACAGGGGGTGGCTGGAAACACCATATATTTT
CATKQGVAGNTIYF
>few|TRBJ1-1|.|13|TRBV3-1/TRBV3-2
TGTGCCAGCAGCCAAGGCAGAGGCTTTGAAGCTTTCTTT
CASSQGRGFEAFF
>.|TRBJ1-5|.|16|TRBV28
TGTGCCAGCAGTAACCTTTGGGGGTATAGCAATCAGCCCCAGCATTTT
CASSNLWGYSNQPQHF
>.|TRBJ2-1|TRBD2|15|TRBV9
TGTGCCAGCACCCCGACTAGCGGGGGATACAATGAGCAGTTCTTC
CASTPTSGGYNEQFF
>.|TRBJ1-2|.|15|TRBV19
TGTGCCAGTAGTACGCCGTCGGACACAAACTATGGCTACACCTTC
CASSTPSDTNYGYTF